The 5 T cell receptor beta chains below come from one sample, sequenced in a study of T-cell reconstitution after alpha-beta-depleted transplantation in children. The TCRbeta library incorporated unique molecular identifiers. TCRdb passed the PCR reads through MiXCR, listing each CDR3 protein once. The table includes hundreds of thousands of distinct CDR3 sequences, 10% to 15% detected once. The sequencing here drew on PBMCs, mostly from graft donor cells, taken 360 days after TCRalphabeta/CD19-depleted stem cell transplant. The receptors derive from a male patient younger than 18 who had a stem cell transplant for acute myeloid leukemia, so the T cells may come from the graft donor.

This clonotype was seen a handful of times. As DNA, the CDR3 is TGCAGCGTTGCCGGTCGCCTTCGGGAGACCCAGTACTTC. It translates to CSVAGRLRETQYF. The V call is TRBV29-1, the J call TRBJ2-5; the D is unclear. Trimming cost V 4 bases and J 5 bases, with 14 bases left between them. Germline loops: CDR1 SQVTM, CDR2 ANQGSEA. This CDR3 region has 13 residues.

In this sample, this clonotype turned up a few times. The chain has TRBV3-1 and TRBJ1-6; D is ambiguous. Looked up from germline, CDR1 is LGHDT and CDR2 is YNNKEL (reference sequence). V was clipped by 1 base and J by 10 bases, with 5 bases between them. This CDR3 spans 12 amino acids. CDR3 sequence reads: CASSQVGSPLHF. The DNA for the CDR3 is TGTGCCAGCAGCCAAGTCGGATCACCCCTCCACTTT.

The chain links TRBV28 to TRBJ2-5; TRBD2 matches at 11 bases. The length of the CDR3 is 14 residues. V lost 10 bases and J lost 7; bases outside the gene matches: 11. Germline CDR1 is MDHEN and CDR2 is SYDVKM. The CDR3 nucleotides read TGTGCCACCGGACTAGCGGGCCTCGGGGGGACCCAGTACTTC. This gives the protein CATGLAGLGGTQYF.

This clonotype was counted only a few times. The rearrangement joins TRBV5-6 to TRBJ2-7; D assignment may be TRBD1 or TRBD2 (5 bases each). This CDR3 comprises 15 residues. Trimming took off 5 bases at V and 0 bases at J, with 15 bases between the two ends. Germline assignment: CDR1 SGHDT and CDR2 YYEEEE. The CDR3 reads CASRQGPGSSYEQYF. In DNA, the CDR3 is TGTGCCAGCAGGCAGGGTCCTGGGAGCTCCTACGAGCAGTACTTC.

In its sample, this clonotype was seen many times. The genes are TRBV12-3 or TRBV12-4 and TRBJ2-1; 11 nucleotides match TRBD2. The V and J ends lost 2 bases and 15 bases, in that order; junction bases with no gene match: 9. The CDR3 contains 14 residues. The CDR3: CASSLSSGRTLWFF. The DNA of the CDR3 is TGTGCCAGCAGTTTATCTAGCGGGAGGACCCTTTGGTTCTTC.